One and the same sample provided the 32 T cell receptor beta chains below, sequenced in a study of T cells in Graves' hyperthyroidism and ophthalmopathy. RNA transcripts yielded amplified TCR beta CDR3 regions. Initially, a first-round RT-PCR of the TCR CDR3 employed the HTBI primer set. TCRdb ran MiXCR on the multiplex PCR reads and lists one entry per CDR3 protein. The top ten clones hold roughly 3.4% of a sample with about 610,000 distinct CDR3 sequences, approximately 15% of them seen once. What was sequenced was blood. The source of these receptors is a middle-aged woman with Graves' ophthalmopathy.

This clonotype showed up many times. The J gene is TRBJ2-3, the V gene TRBV12-3 or TRBV12-4, with D perhaps matching TRBD2 (7 bases). V was trimmed by 1 base and J by 2 bases, leaving 16 bases between them. This CDR3 spans 17 amino acids. CDR3 DNA sequence: TGTGCCAGCAGTTTAGGACTGGGGGGGCTGGACACAGATACGCAGTATTTT. Its translation: CASSLGLGGLDTDTQYF.

This sequence joins TRBV30 and TRBJ1-6; weak D call: TRBD1 (5 bases). Trimming removed 2 bases from V and 7 bases from J, with 24 bases in between. Germline-derived CDR1 and CDR2 are GTSNPN and SVGIG (reference sequence). The length of the CDR3 is 18 residues. The CDR3 sequence is CAWSPYGGTGRWNSPLHF. The CDR3 region has the DNA TGTGCCTGGAGTCCCTATGGGGGAACGGGACGTTGGAATTCACCCCTCCACTTT.

This clonotype was observed a few times. The chain has TRBV6-5 and TRBJ1-6; 9 bases are shared with TRBD1. The germline V gene encodes CDR1 MNHEY and CDR2 SVGAGI. Trimming cost V 4 bases and J 10 bases; bases outside gene matches: 8. The CDR3 sequence is 15 residues long. CDR3 nucleotide sequence: TGTGCCAGCAGTTGGAGCCGGGACAGGGAATCACCCCTCCACTTT. Translating it yields CASSWSRDRESPLHF.

This clonotype was seen a handful of times. This sequence joins TRBV18 and TRBJ2-5; 12 bases fit TRBD2. The J segment lost 4 bases and the V segment lost 4 bases, leaving 4 bases of the junction unmatched. Germline V gene data show CDR1 as KGHSH and CDR2 as LQKENI. This CDR3 is 15 amino acids long. The CDR3 sequence: CASSRTSGIAETQYF. The DNA for the CDR3 is TGTGCCAGCTCACGGACTAGCGGGATAGCAGAGACCCAGTACTTC.

This clonotype was observed at least ten times. J is TRBJ1-2 and V is TRBV4-1; TRBD1 aligns across 7 bases. V shed 4 bases, J shed 10 bases, and the junction held 15 bases outside the gene matches. Germline CDR1 MGHRA, CDR2 YSYEKL. The CDR3 spans 15 residues. The CDR3 loop is CASSLGRGGASVYTF. The CDR3 bases are TGCGCCAGCAGCCTGGGACGAGGGGGCGCATCCGTCTACACCTTC.

There are a few counts of this clonotype. V is TRBV6-1 and J is TRBJ2-3, with 11 positions matching TRBD1. CDR3 length equals 14 residues. Germline-derived CDR1 and CDR2 are MNHNS and SASEGT. The V segment lost 7 bases and the J segment 8 bases; nucleotides outside the gene matches: 8. The CDR3 DNA reads as TGTGCCAGCACCATGGACAGGGGGCCTGGTACGCAGTATTTT. Its protein product is CASTMDRGPGTQYF.

This clonotype was observed many times. The chain has TRBV11-2 and TRBJ2-3, with D maybe TRBD1 (6 bases). Germline CDR1 SGHAT, CDR2 FQNNGV. The CDR3 runs to 16 residues. Trimming cost V 3 bases and J 3 bases, with 16 bases left between them. The CDR3 DNA reads TGTGCCAGCAGCTTGAGCCCCAGGGGCAGGACAGATACGCAGTATTTT. Translated, it gives CASSLSPRGRTDTQYF.

This clonotype was counted ten times or more. This chain links TRBV11-2 with TRBJ1-2; D gene ambiguous. Per germline, CDR1 SGHAT and CDR2 FQNNGV. The V end lost 2 bases, the J end lost 0 bases, and 16 bases lay between the germline ends. This CDR3 has 17 residues. The CDR3 coding sequence is TGTGCCAGCAGCTTACCCTATAGTAGGAGGGCTAACTATGGCTACACCTTC. The encoded protein is CASSLPYSRRANYGYTF.

This clonotype has at least ten counts. J is TRBJ2-5 and V is TRBV30, with 13 bases that match TRBD2. The germline V gene encodes CDR1 GTSNPN and CDR2 SVGIG (reference sequence). The ends lost 5 bases at V and 5 bases at J; junction bases unmatched: 5. The length of the CDR3 is 14 residues. The CDR3 here is CAWRLAGGSETQYF. The CDR3 bases are TGTGCCTGGCGACTAGCGGGGGGCAGTGAGACCCAGTACTTC.

The table lists this clonotype with many counts. The V and J genes are TRBV28 and TRBJ1-3; D is undetermined. The CDR3 loop spans 13 amino acids. Germline V gene lookup returns CDR1 MDHEN and CDR2 SYDVKM. Trimming left V 6 bases short and J 0 bases short, with 6 bases between. The CDR3 DNA reads TGTGCCAGCAGGGCAAGCTCTGGAAACACCATATATTTT. It translates to CASRASSGNTIYF.

This clonotype was seen a few times. The chain has TRBV12-3 or TRBV12-4 and TRBJ1-4; D unclear. CDR3 length: 12 amino acids. Deletions cut 5 bases from V and 8 bases from J, with 9 bases between. CDR3 in amino acids: CASSPSREKLFF. In DNA form, the CDR3 reads TGTGCCAGCAGTCCCTCCCGGGAAAAACTGTTTTTT.

The rearrangement joins TRBV28 to TRBJ2-1, with D maybe TRBD2 (6 bases). CDR3 length: 13 amino acids. Germline CDR1 MDHEN, CDR2 SYDVKM. Trimming shortened V by 3 bases and J by 10 bases, and 13 bases separated the two germline ends. The CDR3 region has the DNA TGTGCCAGCAGTTTCACTCTAGGAGGGGAGCAGTTCTTC. As protein: CASSFTLGGEQFF.

This clonotype was counted many times. The genes are TRBV11-2 and TRBJ2-1, with D tentatively TRBD2 (6 bases). The CDR3 runs 15 residues. V dropped 5 bases and J dropped 5 bases, with 16 bases sitting between them. Germline CDR1 SGHAT, CDR2 FQNNGV. CDR3 region: CASSHWGERNNEQFF. For the CDR3, the DNA is TGTGCCAGCAGCCATTGGGGGGAGAGGAACAATGAGCAGTTCTTC.

The table lists this clonotype with many counts. This chain joins TRBV3-1 and TRBJ2-5, with 7 nucleotides matching TRBD1. The CDR3 runs 14 residues. Germline CDR1 and CDR2: LGHDT and YNNKEL (reference sequence). After removal of 3 bases from V and 2 bases from J, the junction contained 3 bases not matched to a gene. The CDR3 DNA reads TGTGCCAGCAGCCATACAGGGGCGCAAGAGACCCAGTACTTC. It yields the protein CASSHTGAQETQYF.

The chain employs TRBV29-1 and TRBJ1-4; D is unclear. Germline CDR1 and CDR2: SQVTM and ANQGSEA. There are 12 residues in the CDR3. V dropped 7 bases and J dropped 2 bases, with 8 bases sitting between them. The CDR3, as DNA: TGCAGCGCGATTGAGACTAATGAAAAACTGTTTTTT. Amino acids: CSAIETNEKLFF.

This clonotype was recorded a few times. The chain uses TRBV7-2 and TRBJ1-1; D unclear. The CDR3 has 16 residues. The V end was cut by 5 bases, the J end by 0 bases, with 16 bases between. In germline, CDR1 is SGHTA, CDR2 FQGNSA. In nucleotides, the CDR3 is TGTGCCAGCAGCCCGGAGGTATTACTAATGAACACTGAAGCTTTCTTT. It encodes CASSPEVLLMNTEAFF.

In regard to this clonotype: A much more abundant neighbour one base away suggests this may be a read error. The J gene is TRBJ2-1, the V gene TRBV6-2 or TRBV6-3; 13 bases are a match to TRBD2. The CDR3 runs 15 residues. Germline CDR1 MNHEY, CDR2 SVGEGT. V shed 4 bases and J 8 bases; nucleotides not matched to a gene: 5. Written as DNA, the CDR3 is TGTGCCAGCAGTTCGGGACTAGCGGGACGCCATGAGCAGTTCTTC. It is translated as CASSSGLAGRHEQFF.

The table lists this clonotype with many counts. The J gene is TRBJ1-5, the V gene TRBV7-8, with D possibly TRBD1 on 6 matching bases. Trimming stripped 1 base from V and 0 bases from J, with 16 bases between. The CDR3 contains 18 residues. CDR1 and CDR2 from the germline V gene are SGHVS and FQNEAQ. CDR3 protein: CASSLDRGQTTSNQPQHF. The CDR3 region has the DNA TGTGCCAGCAGCTTAGATCGAGGACAGACGACTAGCAATCAGCCCCAGCATTTT.

On this clonotype: A read error is possible here, since a much larger clone lies one base away. The rearrangement joins TRBV28 to TRBJ2-5; D remains unclear. Germline loops: CDR1 MDHEN, CDR2 SYDVKM. CDR3 length: 14 amino acids. Trimming removed 5 bases from V and 1 base from J, with 11 bases in between. Here the CDR3 DNA reads TGTGCCAGCAGTCCTCATTCTTTCCAAGAGACCCAGTACTTC. Residues: CASSPHSFQETQYF.

In this sample, this clonotype turned up many times. The chain joins TRBV11-2 to TRBJ2-4; D uncertain. This CDR3 comprises 15 residues. Germline CDR1 and CDR2: SGHAT and FQNNGV. V shed 5 bases and J shed 9 bases, with 20 bases lying between them. CDR3 in amino acids: CASSPRIMMGSIQYF. CDR3 nucleotide sequence: TGTGCCAGCAGCCCGCGGATTATGATGGGTAGCATTCAGTACTTC. The complete variable domain, with remaining parts taken from reference TRBV11-2 and TRBJ2-4, reads EAGVAQSPRYKIIEKRQSVAFWCNPISGHATLYWYQQILGQGPKLLIQFQNNGVVDDSQLPKDRFSAERLKGVDSTLKIQPAKLEDSAVYLCASSPRIMMGSIQYFGAGTRLSVL.

This clonotype has at least ten counts. The J gene is TRBJ2-7, the V gene TRBV5-1; D possibly uses TRBD1 or TRBD2 (5 bases each). This CDR3 comprises 13 residues. Germline V CDR1 and CDR2: SGHRS, YFSETQ. V was clipped by 7 bases and J by 2 bases, with 13 bases between them. CDR3 loop: CASCPGTAYEQYF. DNA of the CDR3: TGCGCCAGCTGCCCAGGGACGGCCTACGAGCAGTACTTC.

A few counts support this clonotype. V gene TRBV5-1 combines with J gene TRBJ2-1; no clear D gene. The CDR3 runs to 15 residues. Germline CDR1 reads SGHRS; CDR2 reads YFSETQ. V shed 0 bases and J shed 8 bases, with 15 bases lying between them. CDR3 in DNA: TGCGCCAGCAGCTTGGGGGCTTCAATCGCCTATGAGCAGTTCTTC. Translation gives CASSLGASIAYEQFF. Full variable domain (outside the CDR3, taken from reference TRBV5-1 and TRBJ2-1): KAGVTQTPRYLIKTRGQQVTLSCSPISGHRSVSWYQQTPGQGLQFLFEYFSETQRNKGNFPGRFSGRQFSNSRSEMNVSTLELGDSALYLCASSLGASIAYEQFFGPGTRLTVL.

This chain links TRBV5-1 with TRBJ2-7; maybe TRBD1 (5 bases). The CDR3 is 12 residues long. Trimming left V 0 bases short and J 8 bases short, with 9 bases between. Germline V gene data show CDR1 as SGHRS and CDR2 as YFSETQ. CDR3 loop: CASSLEGVKQYF. Here the CDR3 DNA reads TGCGCCAGCAGCTTGGAAGGGGTCAAGCAGTACTTC.

This clonotype has only a few counts. The chain recombines TRBV6-1 with TRBJ1-2; D remains unclear. V lost 6 bases and J lost 0, with 8 bases in between. This CDR3 is 13 amino acids long. The germline V gene encodes CDR1 MNHNS and CDR2 SASEGT. CDR3 loop: CASRLLANYGYTF. For the CDR3, the DNA is TGTGCCAGCAGACTCCTCGCTAACTATGGCTACACCTTC.

V is TRBV20-1 and J is TRBJ2-1; a possible D gene is TRBD2 (5 bases). The CDR3 sequence is 16 residues long. The germline CDR1 and CDR2 sequences are DFQATT and SNEGSKA (reference sequence). V gave up 0 bases and J gave up 4 bases, with 16 bases separating them. The DNA for the CDR3 is TGCAGTGCTAGAGATCCGGCCGGACTCCTATACAATGAGCAGTTCTTC. Amino acid sequence: CSARDPAGLLYNEQFF.

This clonotype has at least ten counts. This sequence joins TRBV20-1 and TRBJ2-1; 11 positions agree with TRBD2. Germline values: CDR1 DFQATT, CDR2 SNEGSKA (reference sequence). With V trimmed by 0 bases and J by 6 bases, 10 bases remained unmatched. This CDR3 is 17 amino acids long. CDR3 sequence (DNA): TGCAGTGCTAGAGATCCTAGCGGGAGGTCAGATGGCAATGAGCAGTTCTTC. Its protein is CSARDPSGRSDGNEQFF.

J is TRBJ1-6 and V is TRBV6-1, with 7 bases identical to TRBD1. CDR1 is MNHNS, CDR2 SASEGT, per germline. The trim removed 8 bases at V and 2 bases at J, leaving 9 bases unmatched. The CDR3 loop spans 16 amino acids. The CDR3 loop is CASGRKTGTYNSPLHF. The CDR3, as DNA: TGTGCCAGCGGCAGAAAGACAGGGACCTATAATTCACCCCTCCACTTT.

This clonotype was found many times. The CDR3 loop is CASSSLGGTGTDTQYF. CDR3 sequence (DNA): TGTGCCAGCAGCTCCCTCGGGGGTACTGGCACAGATACGCAGTATTTT. The chain has TRBV7-2 and TRBJ2-3; tentative D call: TRBD2 (6 bases). The germline V and J ends were trimmed by 4 bases and 1 base, with 15 bases remaining between them. This CDR3 has 16 amino acids. Germline CDR1 and CDR2: SGHTA and FQGNSA.

The rearrangement uses TRBV20-1 and TRBJ2-4; D possibly corresponds to TRBD2 (5 bases). Looked up from germline, CDR1 is DFQATT and CDR2 is SNEGSKA (reference sequence). The V end was cut by 5 bases, the J end by 1 base, with 21 bases between. The CDR3 contains 17 residues. CDR3 sequence reads: CSASKAGLARAKNIQYF. CDR3 in DNA: TGCAGTGCTTCTAAGGCGGGCCTGGCAAGGGCCAAAAACATTCAGTACTTC.

This clonotype was counted ten times or more. J is TRBJ2-7 and V is TRBV4-1; TRBD1 matches at 9 bases. The germline CDR1 and CDR2 sequences are MGHRA and YSYEKL. Trimming at V came to 4 bases and at J to 3 bases, leaving 7 bases not matched to a gene. The CDR3 runs 15 residues. The CDR3 nucleotides are TGCGCCAGCAGCCTCTTCGGGACAGGGAACTACGAGCAGTACTTC. It specifies CASSLFGTGNYEQYF.

This clonotype has just a few counts. The CDR3: CASSLGTVRLTEAFF. The CDR3 DNA reads as TGTGCCAGCAGTCTTGGGACGGTCAGACTCACTGAAGCTTTCTTT. The chain recombines TRBV12-3 or TRBV12-4 with TRBJ1-1; maybe TRBD1 (5 bases). With 5 bases removed from V and 4 bases from J, the gap between germline ends came to 17 bases. The CDR3 runs 15 residues.

The J gene is TRBJ2-1, the V gene TRBV3-1; D is perhaps TRBD1 (5 bases). The V gene lost 4 bases and the J gene lost 0 bases, with 10 bases spanning the gap. The germline V gene encodes CDR1 LGHDT and CDR2 YNNKEL (reference sequence). The CDR3 extends over 15 amino acids. In DNA, the CDR3 is TGTGCCAGCAGCCCACAGGATCTCTCCTACAATGAGCAGTTCTTC. Amino acids: CASSPQDLSYNEQFF.